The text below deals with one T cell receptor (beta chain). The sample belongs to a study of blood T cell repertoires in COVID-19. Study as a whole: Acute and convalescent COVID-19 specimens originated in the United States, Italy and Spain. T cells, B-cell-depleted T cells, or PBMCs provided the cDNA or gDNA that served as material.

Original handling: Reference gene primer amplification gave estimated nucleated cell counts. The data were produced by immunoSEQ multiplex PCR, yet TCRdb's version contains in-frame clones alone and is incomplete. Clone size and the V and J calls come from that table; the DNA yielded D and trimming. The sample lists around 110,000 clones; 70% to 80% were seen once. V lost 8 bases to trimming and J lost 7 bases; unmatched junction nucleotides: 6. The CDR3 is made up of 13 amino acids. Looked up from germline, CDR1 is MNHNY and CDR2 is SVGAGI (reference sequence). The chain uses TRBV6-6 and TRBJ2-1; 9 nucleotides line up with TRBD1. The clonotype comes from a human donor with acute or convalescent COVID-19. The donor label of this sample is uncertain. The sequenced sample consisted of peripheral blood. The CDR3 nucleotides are TGTGCCAGCTTCGGGACAGGGATGAATGAGCAGTTCTTC. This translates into CASFGTGMNEQFF.